This T cell receptor beta chain was profiled in a study of neurological immune-mediated disorders. The authors produced cDNA by 5'RACE using 10-nucleotide random UMIs. TCRdb processed the 5' RACE reads anew with MiXCR; each CDR3 protein has one entry. The data hold tens of thousands of distinct CDR3 sequences, with about 5.5% observed a single time. This clonotype showed up many times. Its target is unknown. PBMCs numbering 2 million and stored at -80 C yielded the unsorted libraries. Regarding the study as a whole: The authors found no clinical or MRI feature associated with the multiple sclerosis repertoire cluster. Private repertoires in all groups were suggested by the absence of shared CDR3 amino acid sequences among expanded clones across subjects.

This CDR3 has 13 residues. Germline V lookup: CDR1 SNHLY, CDR2 FYNNEI. The ends lost 3 bases at V and 5 bases at J; junction bases unmatched: 3. The sample was PBMCs. This chain joins TRBV2 and TRBJ1-2; 7 nucleotides align to TRBD1. The receptor was isolated from a woman aged 25 to 39 with multiple sclerosis. The CDR3 spells CASSETGTYGYTF. CDR3 sequence (DNA): TGTGCCAGCAGTGAGACAGGGACTTATGGCTACACCTTC.